The clone carrying this TCR beta chain was detected ten times or more. What it binds is not known. The record originates from a study of Graves' ophthalmopathy and Graves' hyperthyroidism. Study results and limitations: Most clonotypes expanded in thyroid above 0.001 frequency were present in blood too.

Using RNA transcripts, the TCR beta CDR3 regions were amplified. An opening RT-PCR round employed HTBI primers and preceded a second-round multiplex PCR. TCRdb reprocessed the multiplex PCR reads with MiXCR, giving one entry per CDR3 protein. The sample yields about 500,000 distinct CDR3 sequences, approximately 15% seen once. J was trimmed by 8 bases and V by 3 bases; bases with no gene match: 5. The germline V gene encodes CDR1 SGHRS and CDR2 YFSETQ. The CDR3 is 14 residues long. The J gene is TRBJ2-4, the V gene TRBV5-1, with 10 bases matching TRBD2. Sample: blood. The sequence derives from a woman in her 30s with Graves' ophthalmopathy. CDR3 DNA sequence: TGCGCCAGCAGCTCGGGACTAGCGTCGGACATTCAGTACTTC. The encoded protein is CASSSGLASDIQYF. The variable domain in full, with the rest retrieved from reference TRBV5-1 and TRBJ2-4, is KAGVTQTPRYLIKTRGQQVTLSCSPISGHRSVSWYQQTPGQGLQFLFEYFSETQRNKGNFPGRFSGRQFSNSRSEMNVSTLELGDSALYLCASSSGLASDIQYFGAGTRLSVL.